The 27 T cell receptor beta chains below come from one sample, sequenced in a study of blood T cell repertoires in COVID-19 (dated by TCRdb to 2020 to 2022). The library was produced with the immunoSEQ multiplex PCR assay. What TCRdb holds here is the immuneACCESS table cut down to in-frame rearrangements. Part of the clones is not present; checked against another copy, under half of the missing clones reflect an unresolved V gene, and the others are unexplained. This sample comprises more than 80,000 clones, 70% to 85% of them detected only once. The ten top clones hold 2.5% to 3.5% of the sample. The sample taken for sequencing was peripheral blood. These receptors all stem from a woman older than 75 with COVID-19, enrolled during active disease.

The rearrangement links TRBV5-6 to TRBJ2-5; tentatively, D is TRBD1 (6 bases). V dropped 3 bases and J dropped 4 bases, with 13 bases sitting between them. This CDR3 has 14 amino acids. Germline loops: CDR1 SGHDT, CDR2 YYEEEE. Here the CDR3 reads CASSYLQGGETQYF. DNA for the CDR3: TGTGCCAGCAGCTATTTACAGGGTGGAGAGACCCAGTACTTC.

The chain employs TRBV5-1 and TRBJ2-3; D is perhaps TRBD1 (5 bases). The germline V and J ends were trimmed by 1 base and 6 bases, with 18 bases remaining between them. The CDR3 has 16 residues. Germline CDR1 and CDR2: SGHRS and YFSETQ. The CDR3 loop is CASSLRRGYLEDTQYF. The DNA of the CDR3 is TGCGCCAGCAGCTTGCGAAGGGGTTACTTAGAGGATACGCAGTATTTT.

The V gene is TRBV29-1, the J gene TRBJ2-3, with D possibly being TRBD2 (7 bases). The V gene lost 3 bases and the J gene lost 4 bases, with 11 bases spanning the gap. Germline loops: CDR1 SQVTM, CDR2 ANQGSEA. This CDR3 spans 13 amino acids. Here the CDR3 reads CSVDGGGPDTQYF. CDR3 DNA sequence: TGCAGCGTTGACGGCGGGGGCCCAGATACGCAGTATTTT.

The chain couples TRBV30 to TRBJ1-6; D remains ambiguous. Between the trimmed V and J ends, which lost 1 base and 13 bases, there was a span of 14 bases. CDR1 is GTSNPN and CDR2 is SVGIG in the germline V gene (reference sequence). The CDR3 spans 13 residues. The CDR3 coding sequence is TGTGCCTGGAGTGCCGGGGAGGGTTCTCCCCTCCACTTT. It codes for CAWSAGEGSPLHF.

This chain joins TRBV3-1 (or the pseudogene TRBV3-2) and TRBJ2-2; 8 nucleotides agree with TRBD1. CDR1 LGHDT and CDR2 YNNKEL come from the germline V gene (reference sequence). The CDR3 consists of 17 residues. V lost 3 bases and J lost 1; bases outside the gene matches: 7. CDR3 bases: TGTGCCAGCAGCCACACGTTAGACAGGGGGAACACCGGGGAGCTGTTTTTT. Translating gives CASSHTLDRGNTGELFF.

This clone was found once. J is TRBJ2-1 and V is TRBV9; 9 positions agree with TRBD2. J was trimmed by 7 bases and V by 1 base; bases with no gene match: 6. The CDR3 extends over 15 amino acids. Germline V lookup: CDR1 SGDLS, CDR2 YYNGEE. The CDR3 bases are TGTGCCAGCAGCGTATTCTTAGCGGGAGCGAATGAGCAGTTCTTC. It specifies CASSVFLAGANEQFF.

The V and J genes are TRBV18 and TRBJ2-3, with D possibly matching TRBD1 (6 bases). Trimming pared 4 bases from V and 3 bases from J, leaving 14 bases between. There are 15 residues in the CDR3. CDR1 KGHSH and CDR2 LQKENI come from the germline V gene. Written as DNA, the CDR3 is TGTGCCAGCTCACTCATAGGGGGTACAACAGATACGCAGTATTTT. Its translation is CASSLIGGTTDTQYF.

This clone was detected a few times. The chain joins TRBV27 to TRBJ2-3; D call uncertain. Germline values: CDR1 MNHEY, CDR2 SMNVEV (reference sequence). The V and J ends lost 2 bases and 1 base respectively, with 10 bases between them. The CDR3 length is 15 residues. The CDR3 nucleotides are TGTGCCAGCAGTTTAAGTAGATTGGGCACAGATACGCAGTATTTT. Amino acid sequence: CASSLSRLGTDTQYF.

The chain employs TRBV2 and TRBJ2-5; 7 nucleotides agree with TRBD2. The length of the CDR3 is 13 residues. After removal of 8 bases from V and 4 bases from J, the junction contained 7 bases not matched to a gene. Germline V gene lookup returns CDR1 SNHLY and CDR2 FYNNEI. The CDR3 here is CASGASGTETQYF. The DNA of the CDR3 is TGTGCCAGCGGGGCTAGCGGAACAGAGACCCAGTACTTC.

This sequence joins TRBV25-1 and TRBJ1-1; no firm D call. CDR1 and CDR2 from the germline V gene are MGHDK and SYGVNS. The CDR3 extends over 13 amino acids. Trimming stripped 5 bases from V and 3 bases from J, with 10 bases between. The CDR3 reads CASSRQEYTEAFF. CDR3 in DNA: TGTGCCAGCAGTCGTCAGGAATACACTGAAGCTTTCTTT.

V usage is TRBV5-3 and J usage is TRBJ2-7; 11 nucleotides align to TRBD2. TRBV5-3 is assigned to the ORF class and has an uncertain function. Unmatched junction bases numbered 8, after V lost 7 bases and J lost 5 bases. This CDR3 is 14 amino acids long. CDR3 residues: CARAERLAGHEQYF. The CDR3 DNA reads as TGTGCCAGAGCCGAGAGACTAGCGGGACACGAGCAGTACTTC.

The gene calls are TRBV7-3 and TRBJ2-3; 14 bases align to TRBD2. The CDR3 is 17 amino acids. J was trimmed by 3 bases and V by 5 bases; bases with no gene match: 7. Germline V gives CDR1 SGHTA, CDR2 FQGTGA. DNA for the CDR3: TGTGCCAGCAGCCATGGGACTAGCGGGAGTTATACAGATACGCAGTATTTT. Its translation: CASSHGTSGSYTDTQYF.

The rearrangement joins TRBV15 to TRBJ2-1, with D tentatively TRBD2 (6 bases). The CDR3 totals 15 residues. Germline V gene sequence: CDR1 LNHNV, CDR2 YYDKDF (reference sequence). Trimming cost V 1 base and J 1 base, with 8 bases left between them. The CDR3 loop is CATSRVGTSYNEQFF. The CDR3, as DNA: TGTGCCACCAGCAGAGTTGGGACTTCCTACAATGAGCAGTTCTTC.

This clone was seen a few times. The CDR3 DNA reads as TGTGCCAGCAGTTCCCGTGAGGGTTCGACAGATACGCAGTATTTT. Translating it yields CASSSREGSTDTQYF. The chain carries TRBV6-6 and TRBJ2-3; a possible D gene is TRBD2 (5 bases). Germline V CDR1 and CDR2: MNHNY, SVGAGI (reference sequence). The V and J ends lost 4 bases and 3 bases respectively, with 14 bases between them. The CDR3 has 15 residues.

This CDR3 is CASSLFRADNSPLHF. The CDR3, as DNA: TGTGCCAGCAGTTTGTTCAGGGCGGATAATTCACCCCTCCACTTT. The V call is TRBV27, the J call TRBJ1-6; D is possibly TRBD1 (5 bases). Germline CDR1 reads MNHEY; CDR2 reads SMNVEV (reference sequence). V dropped 3 bases and J dropped 5 bases, with 11 bases sitting between them. The length of the CDR3 is 15 residues.

V usage is TRBV11-3 and J usage is TRBJ1-6; TRBD1 might be the D (6 bases). With 4 bases removed from V and 7 bases from J, the gap between germline ends came to 20 bases. Germline V CDR1 and CDR2: SGHNT, YENEEA. The CDR3 sequence is 17 residues long. CDR3 sequence reads: CASSSFGRPGENSPLHF. The CDR3 coding sequence is TGTGCCAGCAGCTCGTTCGGTCGGCCAGGGGAGAATTCACCCCTCCACTTT. Full variable domain (remainder filled in from reference TRBV11-3 and TRBJ1-6): EAGVVQSPRYKIIEKKQPVAFWCNPISGHNTLYWYLQNLGQGPELLIRYENEEAVDDSQLPKDRFSAERLKGVDSTLKIQPAELGDSAVYLCASSSFGRPGENSPLHFGNGTRLTVT.

The chain uses TRBV21-1 and TRBJ1-5. TRBV21-1 is noted as a pseudogene. The CDR3 is made up of 19 amino acids. This CDR3 reads CASSKGRGAKLDSNQPQHF. The CDR3, as DNA: TGTGCCAGCAGCAAAGGGCGGGGGGCGAAACTGGATAGCAATCAGCCCCAGCATTTT.

The genes are TRBV20-1 and TRBJ2-3; 10 bases are a match to TRBD2. CDR3 length: 15 residues. After removal of 3 bases from V and 0 bases from J, the junction contained 3 bases not matched to a gene. Per the germline V gene, CDR1 is DFQATT and CDR2 is SNEGSKA (reference sequence). CDR3 sequence reads: CSASATSGSTDTQYF. In nucleotides, the CDR3 is TGCAGTGCTAGTGCGACTAGCGGGAGCACAGATACGCAGTATTTT.

The rearrangement uses TRBV4-2 and TRBJ2-4, with 7 bases matching TRBD1. Per the germline V gene, CDR1 is LGHNA and CDR2 is YNFKEQ. J was trimmed by 0 bases and V by 1 base; bases with no gene match: 3. The CDR3 consists of 16 residues. DNA for the CDR3: TGTGCCAGCAGCCAAGCAGGGGGTTTAGCCAAAAACATTCAGTACTTC. It encodes CASSQAGGLAKNIQYF.

The CDR3 region has the DNA TGTGCCAGCAGCTTCGACAGGGAGTATGGCTACACCTTC. Amino acid sequence: CASSFDREYGYTF. The V call is TRBV7-9, the J call TRBJ1-2, with TRBD1 identical over 7 bases. The CDR3 totals 13 residues. Unmatched junction bases numbered 3, after V lost 3 bases and J lost 5 bases. Germline V CDR1 and CDR2: SEHNR, FQNEAQ (reference sequence).

The genes are TRBV2 and TRBJ1-3; no clear D gene. CDR3 length: 14 amino acids. In germline, CDR1 is SNHLY, CDR2 FYNNEI. Between the trimmed V and J ends, which lost 7 bases and 0 bases, there was a span of 10 bases. CDR3 nucleotide sequence: TGTGCCAGCACCACCCAGGTCTCTGGAAACACCATATATTTT. Its translation: CASTTQVSGNTIYF.

The rearrangement joins TRBV5-4 to TRBJ2-3, with TRBD2 matching 11 bases. Looked up from germline, CDR1 is SGHNT and CDR2 is YYREEE (reference sequence). The CDR3 totals 19 residues. V was clipped by 0 bases and J by 5 bases; unmatched bases: 14. CDR3 amino acids: CASSLGLAGGLPLGDTQYF. CDR3 nucleotides: TGTGCCAGCAGCTTGGGTTTAGCGGGGGGGCTTCCCCTGGGAGATACGCAGTATTTT.

V is TRBV5-6 and J is TRBJ2-7, with D perhaps matching TRBD2 (5 bases). CDR3 length: 13 amino acids. The V and J ends lost 2 bases and 6 bases respectively, with 12 bases between them. CDR1 is SGHDT and CDR2 is YYEEEE in the germline V gene. As DNA, the CDR3 is TGTGCCAGCAGCTTATCGAGAGAGGGCGAGCAGTACTTC. Protein: CASSLSREGEQYF.

V is TRBV2 and J is TRBJ2-5; TRBD2 agrees at 10 bases. CDR1 and CDR2 (germline): SNHLY, FYNNEI. V gave up 6 bases and J gave up 4 bases; unmatched junction bases: 5. The CDR3 extends over 14 amino acids. The CDR3 sequence: CASRPAGGVETQYF. The CDR3 region has the DNA TGTGCCAGCAGGCCAGCGGGAGGGGTAGAGACCCAGTACTTC. Full variable domain (remainder filled in from reference TRBV2 and TRBJ2-5): EPEVTQTPSHQVTQMGQEVILRCVPISNHLYFYWYRQILGQKVEFLVSFYNNEISEKSEIFDDQFSVERPDGSNFTLKIRSTKLEDSAMYFCASRPAGGVETQYFGPGTRLLVL.

This chain connects TRBV11-2 to TRBJ2-5; TRBD2 matches at 9 bases. V gave up 1 base and J gave up 6 bases; unmatched junction bases: 9. Per the germline V gene, CDR1 is SGHAT and CDR2 is FQNNGV. CDR3 length equals 16 residues. CDR3 coding DNA: TGTGCCAGCAGCTTAGTGGGGCGGGGGGGCCGTCAGACCCAGTACTTC. It codes for CASSLVGRGGRQTQYF.

The chain has TRBV27 and TRBJ1-1; D not certain. The V gene's germline CDR1 is MNHEY and CDR2 SMNVEV (reference sequence). V lost 3 bases and J 7 bases, leaving 12 bases between the germline ends. There are 13 residues in the CDR3. CDR3 bases: TGTGCCAGCAGTTTTCTTAGAGGCTTTGAAGCTTTCTTT. This codes for CASSFLRGFEAFF.

The J gene is TRBJ2-5, the V gene TRBV18, with D tentatively TRBD1 (5 bases). The CDR3 has 13 amino acids. V was trimmed by 4 bases and J by 2 bases, leaving 8 bases between them. Germline V CDR1 and CDR2: KGHSH, LQKENI. The CDR3: CASSRQLQETQYF. CDR3 coding DNA: TGTGCCAGCTCACGACAGTTACAAGAGACCCAGTACTTC.